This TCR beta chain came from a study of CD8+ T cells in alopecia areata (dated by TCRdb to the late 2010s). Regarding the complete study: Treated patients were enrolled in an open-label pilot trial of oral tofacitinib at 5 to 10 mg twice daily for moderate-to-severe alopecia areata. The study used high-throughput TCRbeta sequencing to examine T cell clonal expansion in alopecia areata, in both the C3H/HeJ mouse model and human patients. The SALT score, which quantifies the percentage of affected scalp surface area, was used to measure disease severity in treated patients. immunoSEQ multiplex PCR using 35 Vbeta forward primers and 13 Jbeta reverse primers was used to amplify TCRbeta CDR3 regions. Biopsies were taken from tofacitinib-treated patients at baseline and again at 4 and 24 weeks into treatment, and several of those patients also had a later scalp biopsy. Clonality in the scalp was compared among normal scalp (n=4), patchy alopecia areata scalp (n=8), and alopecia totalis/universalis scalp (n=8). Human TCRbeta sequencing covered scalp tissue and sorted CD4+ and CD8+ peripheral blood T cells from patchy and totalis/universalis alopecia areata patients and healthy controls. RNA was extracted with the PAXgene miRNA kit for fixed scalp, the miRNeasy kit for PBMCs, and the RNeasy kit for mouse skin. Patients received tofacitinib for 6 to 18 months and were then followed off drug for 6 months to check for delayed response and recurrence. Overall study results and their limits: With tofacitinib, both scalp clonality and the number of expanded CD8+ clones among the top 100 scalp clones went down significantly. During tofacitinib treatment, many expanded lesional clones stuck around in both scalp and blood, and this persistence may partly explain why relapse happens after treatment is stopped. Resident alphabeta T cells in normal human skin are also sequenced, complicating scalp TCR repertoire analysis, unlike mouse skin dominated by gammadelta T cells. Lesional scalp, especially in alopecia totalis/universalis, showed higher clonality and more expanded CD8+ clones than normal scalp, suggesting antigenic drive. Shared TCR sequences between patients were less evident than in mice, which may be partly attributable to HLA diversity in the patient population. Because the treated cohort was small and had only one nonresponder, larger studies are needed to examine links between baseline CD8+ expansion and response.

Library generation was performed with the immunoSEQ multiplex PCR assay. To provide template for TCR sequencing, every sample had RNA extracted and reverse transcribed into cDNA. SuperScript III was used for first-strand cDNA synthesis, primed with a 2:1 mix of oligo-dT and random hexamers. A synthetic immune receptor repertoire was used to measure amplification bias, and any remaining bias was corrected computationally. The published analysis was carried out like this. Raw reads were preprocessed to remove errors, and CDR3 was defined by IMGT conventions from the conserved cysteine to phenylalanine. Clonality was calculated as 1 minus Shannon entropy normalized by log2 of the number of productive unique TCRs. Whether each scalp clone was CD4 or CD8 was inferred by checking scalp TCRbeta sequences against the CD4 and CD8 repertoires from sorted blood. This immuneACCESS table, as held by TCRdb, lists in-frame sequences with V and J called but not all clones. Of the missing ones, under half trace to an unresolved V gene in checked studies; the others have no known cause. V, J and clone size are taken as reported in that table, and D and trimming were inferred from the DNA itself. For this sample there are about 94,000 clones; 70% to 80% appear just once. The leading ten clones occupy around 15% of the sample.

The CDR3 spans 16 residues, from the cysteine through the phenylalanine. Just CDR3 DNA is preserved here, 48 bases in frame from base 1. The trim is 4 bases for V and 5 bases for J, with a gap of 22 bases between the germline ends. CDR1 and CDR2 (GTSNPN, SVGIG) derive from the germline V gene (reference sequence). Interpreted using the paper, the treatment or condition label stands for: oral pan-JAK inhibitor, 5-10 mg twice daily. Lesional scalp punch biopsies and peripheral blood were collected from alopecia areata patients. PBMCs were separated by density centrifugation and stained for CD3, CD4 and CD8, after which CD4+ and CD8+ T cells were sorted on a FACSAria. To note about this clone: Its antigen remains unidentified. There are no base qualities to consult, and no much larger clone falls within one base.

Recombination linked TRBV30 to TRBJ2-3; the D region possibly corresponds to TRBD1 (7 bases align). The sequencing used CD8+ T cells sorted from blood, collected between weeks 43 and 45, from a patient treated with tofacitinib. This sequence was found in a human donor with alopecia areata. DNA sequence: TGTGCCTGGATAGGTGGGGGGACAGAACCTCGAGATACGCAGTATTTT. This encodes CAWIGGGTEPRDTQYF.